This T cell receptor (beta chain) came from a study of lymphopenia after photon versus proton radiotherapy. The CDR3 sequence is 9 residues long. Germline V gene lookup returns CDR1 DFQATT and CDR2 SNEGSKA (reference sequence). V was shortened by 3 bases and J by 11 bases, with 7 bases between the two germline ends. The repertoire was sequenced with immunoSEQ multiplex PCR; TCRdb's copy has only in-frame clones and lacks some. The table records 65,000 to 90,000 clones, just under 95% of them present only once. The chain is built from TRBV20-1 and TRBJ1-1; D possibly corresponds to TRBD1 (5 bases). This TCR was recovered from a woman aged 35 to 49 with cholangiocarcinoma. This specimen was peripheral blood, taken from a patient treated with photon-based radiotherapy. CDR3 amino acids: CSASQGAFF. The CDR3 DNA reads as TGCAGTGCTAGTCAGGGTGCTTTCTTT.